What follows are 30 T cell receptor beta chains derived from one specimen sequenced in a study of early T cells in non-severe SARS-CoV-2 infection. Each CDR3 protein is one row after TCRdb ran MiXCR on the 5' RACE reads. The data show more than 80,000 distinct CDR3 sequences, with around 15% seen just once and approximately 1.3% held by the top ten. The sample comprised whole blood. The receptors were sampled from an adult who was a healthcare worker with PCR-confirmed SARS-CoV-2 infection or an uninfected control (not recorded which).

The table lists this clonotype with many counts. The J gene is TRBJ2-6, the V gene TRBV7-8, with D perhaps being TRBD1 or TRBD2 (6 bases each). The CDR3 is made up of 16 amino acids. From germline, CDR1 is SGHVS and CDR2 FQNEAQ. V lost 5 bases, J lost 0 bases, and 11 bases lay in between. This CDR3 reads CASSAGHRSGANVLTF. CDR3 coding DNA: TGTGCCAGCAGCGCGGGACATCGCTCTGGGGCCAACGTCCTGACTTTC.

This clonotype occurred a few times. V gene TRBV29-1 combines with J gene TRBJ1-2; D is perhaps TRBD1 (5 bases). Germline V CDR1 and CDR2: SQVTM, ANQGSEA. This CDR3 spans 11 amino acids. The CDR3 sequence: CTVGDLYGYTF. In DNA, the CDR3 is TGCACCGTGGGGGACCTCTATGGCTACACCTTC.

This chain joins TRBV11-2 and TRBJ1-2, with D possibly TRBD1 on 6 matching bases. The CDR3 loop spans 14 amino acids. V was clipped by 2 bases and J by 7 bases, with 14 bases between them. Germline V gene sequence: CDR1 SGHAT, CDR2 FQNNGV. CDR3 region: CASSLPPGAGGYTF. The CDR3 DNA reads as TGTGCCAGCAGCTTACCCCCGGGGGCTGGTGGCTACACCTTC.

Comment on this clonotype: A much larger clonotype is one base distant, so this may be a read error. J is TRBJ2-3 and V is TRBV4-3; D possibly corresponds to TRBD1 (5 bases). CDR1 and CDR2 from the germline V gene are LGHNA and YSLEER. V lost 4 bases, J lost 3 bases, and 17 bases lay in between. The CDR3 length is 16 residues. CDR3 sequence (DNA): TGCGCCAGCAGCCGAGCCAGGGTCAAAGGGACAGATACGCAGTATTTT. It yields the protein CASSRARVKGTDTQYF.

The chain combines TRBV7-6 with TRBJ2-2, with a weak D call TRBD1 (6 bases). The V end was cut by 4 bases, the J end by 5 bases, with 11 bases between. The CDR3 sequence is 14 residues long. Germline values: CDR1 SGHVS, CDR2 FNYEAQ. This CDR3 is CASSSARGTGELFF. The CDR3 region has the DNA TGTGCCAGCAGCTCAGCCAGGGGAACCGGGGAGCTGTTTTTT. Full variable domain (outside the CDR3, taken from reference TRBV7-6 and TRBJ2-2): GAGVSQSPRYKVTKRGQDVALRCDPISGHVSLYWYRQALGQGPEFLTYFNYEAQQDKSGLPNDRFSAERPEGSISTLTIQRTEQRDSAMYRCASSSARGTGELFFGEGSRLTVL.

This rearrangement joins TRBV6-5 to TRBJ2-3; D ambiguous. The CDR3 has 14 residues. V was cut by 5 bases and J by 4 bases, with 13 bases left in between. Germline CDR1 and CDR2: MNHEY and SVGAGI. The CDR3 nucleotides are TGTGCCAGCAGTCCAACGATGGTAGCAGATACGCAGTATTTT. The encoded protein is CASSPTMVADTQYF.

This chain links TRBV6-4 with TRBJ2-3; TRBD2 agrees at 8 bases. After removal of 2 bases from V and 4 bases from J, the junction contained 2 bases not matched to a gene. The CDR3 extends over 14 amino acids. Per the germline V gene, CDR1 is MRHNA and CDR2 is SNTAGT. This CDR3 is CASSDSGGSDTQYF. The CDR3 DNA sequence: TGTGCCAGCAGTGACAGCGGGGGCTCAGATACGCAGTATTTT.

This clonotype was picked up many times. The genes are TRBV11-2 and TRBJ2-5, with D unresolved. Germline values: CDR1 SGHAT, CDR2 FQNNGV. V shed 1 base and J shed 0 bases, with 12 bases lying between them. The CDR3 runs 16 residues. DNA of the CDR3: TGTGCCAGCAGCTTAGTACTGCCCGGGTACCAAGAGACCCAGTACTTC. The encoded protein is CASSLVLPGYQETQYF.

This clonotype was counted at least ten times. The chain has TRBV18 and TRBJ1-1; D remains unclear. This CDR3 spans 13 amino acids. V lost 7 bases and J 0 bases, leaving 9 bases between the germline ends. The germline V gene encodes CDR1 KGHSH and CDR2 LQKENI. The CDR3 bases are TGTGCCAGCTTATCTGGCATGAACACTGAAGCTTTCTTT. Translated: CASLSGMNTEAFF.

This clonotype was seen repeatedly, ten times or more. This chain connects TRBV4-3 to TRBJ2-7, with D perhaps TRBD1 (5 bases). V shed 1 base and J shed 4 bases, with 8 bases lying between them. This CDR3 has 13 amino acids. Germline-derived CDR1 and CDR2 are LGHNA and YSLEER. CDR3 amino acids: CASSQAQGYEQYF. CDR3 DNA sequence: TGCGCCAGCAGCCAAGCTCAGGGATACGAGCAGTACTTC.

This clonotype was picked up many times. This chain joins TRBV6-1 and TRBJ2-7; TRBD1 agrees at 8 bases. Looked up from germline, CDR1 is MNHNS and CDR2 is SASEGT. With V trimmed by 1 base and J by 7 bases, 9 bases remained unmatched. CDR3 length: 15 amino acids. The CDR3 protein is CASSEGGTGLKEQYF. CDR3 bases: TGTGCCAGCAGTGAAGGGGGGACAGGCCTTAAAGAGCAGTACTTC.

The chain uses TRBV19 and TRBJ1-5; perhaps TRBD1 as D (5 bases). This CDR3 region has 13 residues. Germline lookup yields CDR1 LNHDA and CDR2 SQIVND (reference sequence). V lost 3 bases to trimming and J lost 7 bases, with 10 bases between them. The DNA of the CDR3 is TGTGCCAGTAGTATCCCAGGGTACCAGCCCCAGCATTTT. Protein product: CASSIPGYQPQHF. The variable domain in full, with the rest retrieved from reference TRBV19 and TRBJ1-5, is DGGITQSPKYLFRKEGQNVTLSCEQNLNHDAMYWYRQDPGQGLRLIYYSQIVNDFQKGDIAEGYSVSREKKESFPLTVTSAQKNPTAFYLCASSIPGYQPQHFGDGTRLSIL.

This clonotype was picked up many times. The chain recombines TRBV19 with TRBJ1-2; possible D gene TRBD1, 6 bases. V was trimmed by 4 bases and J by 2 bases, leaving 26 bases between them. There are 19 residues in the CDR3. Germline loops: CDR1 LNHDA, CDR2 SQIVND (reference sequence). The CDR3 here is CASSTSLYRVTHSNYGYTF. The CDR3, as DNA: TGTGCCAGTAGTACAAGCCTCTACAGGGTGACACACTCCAACTATGGCTACACCTTC. Supplemented by reference TRBV19 and TRBJ1-2, the full variable domain reads DGGITQSPKYLFRKEGQNVTLSCEQNLNHDAMYWYRQDPGQGLRLIYYSQIVNDFQKGDIAEGYSVSREKKESFPLTVTSAQKNPTAFYLCASSTSLYRVTHSNYGYTFGSGTRLTVV.

The sample holds many counts of this clonotype. The chain carries TRBV7-9 and TRBJ1-1; perhaps TRBD1 as D (5 bases). This CDR3 contains 15 residues. From germline, CDR1 is SEHNR and CDR2 FQNEAQ (reference sequence). Trimming stripped 0 bases from V and 1 base from J, with 9 bases between. CDR3 coding DNA: TGTGCCAGCAGCTTAGCGAGGGGCCAGAACACTGAAGCTTTCTTT. It yields the protein CASSLARGQNTEAFF.

This clonotype has more than one count but fewer than ten. The chain uses TRBV12-5 and TRBJ1-1; D is perhaps TRBD1 (5 bases). There are 17 residues in the CDR3. Germline V gives CDR1 LGHNT, CDR2 FRNRAP. V shed 0 bases and J shed 5 bases, with 19 bases lying between them. The CDR3 loop is CASGLVQNRLSGTEAFF. The CDR3 nucleotides are TGTGCTAGTGGTTTGGTACAAAACAGGTTGAGCGGGACTGAAGCTTTCTTT.

This clonotype was seen a few times. V is TRBV5-1 and J is TRBJ1-6; D might be TRBD1 (5 bases). Germline lookup yields CDR1 SGHRS and CDR2 YFSETQ. V gave up 0 bases and J gave up 10 bases, with 11 bases separating them. This CDR3 has 14 amino acids. This CDR3 reads CASSLEGNRSPLHF. CDR3 sequence (DNA): TGCGCCAGCAGCTTGGAGGGGAACCGGTCACCCCTCCACTTT.

The chain couples TRBV12-3 or TRBV12-4 to TRBJ1-1, with D possibly being TRBD1 (5 bases). CDR3 size: 13 residues. V shed 1 base and J shed 3 bases, with 6 bases lying between them. This CDR3 reads CASSLGGDTEAFF. The CDR3 bases are TGTGCCAGCAGTTTAGGGGGGGACACTGAAGCTTTCTTT.

The gene calls are TRBV6-5 and TRBJ1-5; tentative D call: TRBD1 (6 bases). Germline V gene lookup returns CDR1 MNHEY and CDR2 SVGAGI. The V gene lost 2 bases and the J gene lost 1 base, with 6 bases spanning the gap. This CDR3 comprises 14 residues. The CDR3 sequence is CASSYTGSNQPQHF. The CDR3 DNA follows: TGTGCCAGCAGTTACACAGGGAGCAATCAGCCCCAGCATTTT.

The chain links TRBV5-6 to TRBJ1-2; a weak D match, TRBD1 (5 bases). Between the trimmed V and J ends, which lost 4 bases and 4 bases, there was a span of 17 bases. Germline values: CDR1 SGHDT, CDR2 YYEEEE. This CDR3 region has 15 residues. The CDR3 sequence is CASSPGTRHGYGYTF. Here the CDR3 DNA reads TGTGCCAGCAGCCCCGGGACCCGACACGGCTATGGCTACACCTTC.

The chain is built from TRBV7-2 and TRBJ1-5; the D is unclear. Germline V gene sequence: CDR1 SGHTA, CDR2 FQGNSA. Trimming left V 5 bases short and J 0 bases short, with 8 bases between. The CDR3 covers 14 residues. This chain's CDR3 is CASSRDDSNQPQHF. Here the CDR3 DNA reads TGTGCCAGCAGCCGAGATGATAGCAATCAGCCCCAGCATTTT.

Sample share makes this clonotype medium-sized. The CDR3: CSARVPAEGNQPQHF. The CDR3 DNA follows: TGCAGTGCTAGAGTCCCCGCTGAGGGCAATCAGCCCCAGCATTTT. The chain uses TRBV20-1 and TRBJ1-5; no clear D gene. The CDR3 has 15 amino acids. The V gene lost 1 base and the J gene lost 2 bases, with 12 bases spanning the gap. Germline loops: CDR1 DFQATT, CDR2 SNEGSKA (reference sequence).

This chain joins TRBV7-9 and TRBJ2-7; D perhaps matches TRBD1 (6 bases). With 5 bases removed from V and 2 bases from J, the gap between germline ends came to 13 bases. Per germline, CDR1 SEHNR and CDR2 FQNEAQ (reference sequence). The CDR3 runs 14 residues. The CDR3 is CASSHPQGPYEQYF. The DNA for the CDR3 is TGTGCCAGCAGCCACCCGCAGGGGCCCTACGAGCAGTACTTC. The whole variable domain, remainder taken from reference TRBV7-9 and TRBJ2-7, is DTGVSQNPRHKITKRGQNVTFRCDPISEHNRLYWYRQTLGQGPEFLTYFQNEAQLEKSRLLSDRFSAERPKGSFSTLEIQRTEQGDSAMYLCASSHPQGPYEQYFGPGTRLTVT.

The sample holds a few counts of this clonotype. V usage is TRBV12-3 or TRBV12-4 and J usage is TRBJ2-3; D tentatively fits TRBD1 or TRBD2 (5 bases each). This CDR3 has 14 amino acids. Trimming stripped 6 bases from V and 5 bases from J, with 15 bases between. The CDR3 spells CASSPGGTRDTQYF. The CDR3 DNA follows: TGTGCCAGCAGCCCTGGTGGGACCCGAGATACGCAGTATTTT.

This clonotype was recorded many times. The CDR3 region has the DNA TGTGCCAGCAGAACCGCTTTGGTGGCCGAACTACTCTATAATTCACCCCTCCACTTT. It yields the protein CASRTALVAELLYNSPLHF. This chain uses TRBV6-2 or TRBV6-3 with TRBJ1-6; no clear D. V was pared by 6 bases and J by 3 bases, with 24 bases between. This CDR3 spans 19 amino acids. The V gene's germline CDR1 is MNHEY and CDR2 SVGEGT.

This clonotype was seen just once. The chain uses TRBV29-1 and TRBJ2-3; the D is unclear. This CDR3 comprises 13 residues. The ends were cut back, 6 bases at V and 1 base at J, with 11 bases in the middle. Germline-derived CDR1 and CDR2 are SQVTM and ANQGSEA. The CDR3 loop is CSVAGLRTDTQYF. In nucleotides, the CDR3 is TGCAGCGTCGCCGGGCTTCGCACAGATACGCAGTATTTT.

This clonotype has at least ten counts. The chain employs TRBV6-5 and TRBJ2-5, with D maybe TRBD1 (7 bases). With 6 bases removed from V and 5 bases from J, the gap between germline ends came to 19 bases. The CDR3 covers 15 residues. The V gene's germline CDR1 is MNHEY and CDR2 SVGAGI. The CDR3 DNA is TGTGCCAGCAGGCAGGGGGGCGGAGCGGTGGAGACCCAGTACTTC. Amino acid sequence: CASRQGGGAVETQYF.

V and J are TRBV7-9 and TRBJ1-1; D perhaps matches TRBD1 (5 bases). Looked up from germline, CDR1 is SEHNR and CDR2 is FQNEAQ (reference sequence). The CDR3 runs to 15 residues. Trimming pared 5 bases from V and 6 bases from J, leaving 19 bases between. The CDR3 region is CASSDLLTARSEAFF. The DNA for the CDR3 is TGTGCCAGCAGCGACCTATTGACAGCACGATCTGAAGCTTTCTTT. The complete variable domain, with remaining parts taken from reference TRBV7-9 and TRBJ1-1, reads DTGVSQNPRHKITKRGQNVTFRCDPISEHNRLYWYRQTLGQGPEFLTYFQNEAQLEKSRLLSDRFSAERPKGSFSTLEIQRTEQGDSAMYLCASSDLLTARSEAFFGQGTRLTVV.

This clonotype came up a few times. The chain is built from TRBV18 and TRBJ1-3; TRBD1 agrees at 7 bases. With 0 bases clipped from V and 0 bases from J, the junction kept 5 bases outside the gene matches. The germline CDR1 and CDR2 sequences are KGHSH and LQKENI. The CDR3 has 17 residues. This chain's CDR3 is CASSPPDRPRSGNTIYF. The DNA for the CDR3 is TGTGCCAGCTCACCACCGGACAGGCCCCGCTCTGGAAACACCATATATTTT. The full variable domain, its missing parts supplied by reference TRBV18 and TRBJ1-3, is NAGVMQNPRHLVRRRGQEARLRCSPMKGHSHVYWYRQLPEEGLKFMVYLQKENIIDESGMPKERFSAEFPKEGPSILRIQQVVRGDSAAYFCASSPPDRPRSGNTIYFGEGSWLTVV.

This clonotype has only one observation. A much larger clone is a single base away; this may be a read error. A read error is likely, as this CDR3 ends without the conserved phenylalanine or tryptophan. The V call is TRBV2, the J call TRBJ2-3; no reliable D call. Trimming removed 2 bases at V and 1 base at J, with 10 bases between. The CDR3 spans 15 residues. Germline CDR1 and CDR2: SNHLY and FYNNEI. CDR3 DNA sequence: TGTGCCAGCAGTGAAAATAGCAAGGGCACAGATACGCAGTATTTG. Its translation is CASSENSKGTDTQYL.

The sample holds many counts of this clonotype. This sequence joins TRBV7-8 and TRBJ2-6; tentatively, D is TRBD2 (6 bases). CDR1 and CDR2 (germline): SGHVS, FQNEAQ. V was clipped by 6 bases and J by 0 bases, with 21 bases between them. The CDR3 sequence is 19 residues long. CDR3 loop: CASRATPGWGLSGANVLTF. The CDR3 DNA follows: TGTGCCAGCAGGGCAACCCCAGGGTGGGGACTCTCTGGGGCCAACGTCCTGACTTTC.